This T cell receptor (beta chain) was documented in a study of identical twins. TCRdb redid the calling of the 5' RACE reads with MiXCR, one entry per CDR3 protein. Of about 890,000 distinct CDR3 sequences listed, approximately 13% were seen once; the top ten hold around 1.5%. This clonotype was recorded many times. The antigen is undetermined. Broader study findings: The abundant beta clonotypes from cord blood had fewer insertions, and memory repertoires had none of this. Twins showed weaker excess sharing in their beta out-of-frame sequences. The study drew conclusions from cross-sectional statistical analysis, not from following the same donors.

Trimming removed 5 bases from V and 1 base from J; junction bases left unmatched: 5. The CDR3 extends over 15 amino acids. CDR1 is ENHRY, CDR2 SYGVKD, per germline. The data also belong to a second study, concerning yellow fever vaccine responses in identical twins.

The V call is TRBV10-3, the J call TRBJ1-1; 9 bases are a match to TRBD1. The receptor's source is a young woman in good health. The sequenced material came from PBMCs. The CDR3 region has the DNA TGTGCCATCAGTCACGGACAGGGGACGAACACTGAAGCTTTCTTT. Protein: CAISHGQGTNTEAFF.